Below are 8 T cell receptor beta chains sequenced from a single sample in a study of read filtering for tumor transcriptome and immune sequencing (TCRdb year 2020). The data were produced on an Illumina HiSeq 4000. TCR libraries were constructed from roughly 360 ng RNA using the Immunoverse kit, and molecular barcoded adaptors covering alpha/delta and beta/gamma chains were employed. Through fastp at Q25 and MiXCR, TCRdb rebuilt clones from the public reads, retaining in-frame beta chains. All rows with the same CDR3 protein become a single entry with the most common DNA and genes. In all, the sample holds fewer than 50,000 distinct CDR3 sequences, and about an eighth of those were seen once. The ten largest clones represent 25% to 30% of the sample. The sequencing sample was made of a population of CD138-negative cells sorted from bone marrow. The label giving this sample's cell subset or site can be read as: bone marrow mononuclear cells depleted of CD138+ plasma/myeloma cells by negative magnetic selection. The receptors shown here come from a donor at least 40 years old with multiple myeloma.

This clonotype was counted many times. The chain uses TRBV28 and TRBJ2-7; possible D gene TRBD2, 6 bases. Germline CDR1 MDHEN, CDR2 SYDVKM. There are 15 residues in the CDR3. V gave up 3 bases and J gave up 5 bases, with 17 bases separating them. The DNA of the CDR3 is TGTGCCAGCAGTTTCGGTCTAGCGTTAAAGGACGAGCAGTACTTC. Its protein product is CASSFGLALKDEQYF.

Of note for this clonotype: This may be a read error, as it is one base from a much larger clone. V gene TRBV6-2 or TRBV6-3 combines with J gene TRBJ2-5; the D gene could be TRBD1 or TRBD2 (5 bases each). Germline CDR1 MNHEY, CDR2 SVGEGT. This CDR3 spans 15 amino acids. CDR3 in DNA: TGTGCCAGCAGTTACTCATCCAGGGACCAAGGGACCCAGTACTTC. It specifies CASSYSSRDQGTQYF.

This clonotype was counted ten times or more. The V call is TRBV20-1, the J call TRBJ2-1; 7 bases are shared with TRBD1. With V trimmed by 4 bases and J by 7 bases, 4 bases remained unmatched. This CDR3 has 12 amino acids. Germline values: CDR1 DFQATT, CDR2 SNEGSKA (reference sequence). CDR3 nucleotides: TGCAGTGCTAACAGGGGAAATAATGAGCAGTTCTTC. This gives the protein CSANRGNNEQFF.

The V call is TRBV6-2 or TRBV6-3, the J call TRBJ2-5; 14 bases agree with TRBD2. The CDR3 has 16 amino acids. The V segment lost 6 bases and the J segment 7 bases; nucleotides outside the gene matches: 10. Germline lookup yields CDR1 MNHEY and CDR2 SVGEGT. CDR3: CASRPGTSGSVGTQYF. CDR3 DNA sequence: TGTGCCAGCAGACCCGGGACTAGCGGGAGTGTCGGGACCCAGTACTTC.

This clonotype has a count of ten or more. V and J are TRBV28 and TRBJ1-1, with D perhaps matching TRBD1 (6 bases). This CDR3 spans 16 amino acids. Germline values: CDR1 MDHEN, CDR2 SYDVKM. The germline V and J ends were trimmed by 2 bases and 2 bases, with 15 bases remaining between them. CDR3 sequence reads: CASSLRGQGINTEAFF. Written as DNA, the CDR3 is TGTGCCAGCAGTTTAAGAGGCCAGGGGATAAACACTGAAGCTTTCTTT.

Ten or more counts support this clonotype. The V and J genes are TRBV5-4 and TRBJ2-2; perhaps TRBD2 as D (6 bases). The CDR3 contains 15 residues. Between the trimmed V and J ends, which lost 4 bases and 4 bases, there was a span of 14 bases. Germline lookup yields CDR1 SGHNT and CDR2 YYREEE (reference sequence). In DNA form, the CDR3 reads TGTGCCAGCAGCACGCCGGGAGCCTCCACCGGGGAGCTGTTTTTT. This translates into CASSTPGASTGELFF.

The sample holds many counts of this clonotype. The chain joins TRBV4-1 to TRBJ2-3; D gene ambiguous. The CDR3 loop spans 15 amino acids. V lost 0 bases and J lost 0, with 7 bases in between. The germline V gene has CDR1 MGHRA and CDR2 YSYEKL. The CDR3 DNA is TGCGCCAGCAGCCAAGATCTCGCCAGCACAGATACGCAGTATTTT. Translated, it gives CASSQDLASTDTQYF.

Comments on this clonotype: This may stem from a read error, because a much larger clone lies one nucleotide away. The chain carries TRBV19 and TRBJ2-1, with 15 nucleotides matching TRBD2. Per germline, CDR1 LNHDA and CDR2 SQIVND (reference sequence). This CDR3 region has 15 residues. J gave up 9 bases and V 3 bases, and 3 bases lay outside the gene matches. CDR3 protein: CASSIGLAGGGEQFF. The CDR3 DNA follows: TGTGCCAGTAGTATCGGACTAGCGGGAGGGGGTGAGCAGTTCTTC.